This T cell receptor beta chain was recovered during a study of tumor-infiltrating lymphocytes in oesophageal squamous cell carcinoma. One entry per CDR3 protein, called by TCRdb with MiXCR from the PCR reads. This sample has about 16,000 distinct CDR3 sequences; 35% to 50% occur once, and the top ten carry more than 25%. This clonotype was observed once. Sequencing was performed on esophageal tumor tissue. This clonotype was obtained from a male donor with esophageal squamous cell carcinoma.

The CDR3 sequence: CSARLAGSYEQYF. CDR3 coding DNA: TGCAGTGCTAGACTAGCGGGCTCCTACGAGCAGTACTTC. The genes are TRBV20-1 and TRBJ2-7; 8 nucleotides agree with TRBD2. Germline lookup yields CDR1 DFQATT and CDR2 SNEGSKA (reference sequence). The length of the CDR3 is 13 residues. V trimming: 2 bases; J trimming: 0 bases; junction bases outside the gene matches: 0.